This entry is about one T cell receptor (beta chain). Its antigen is as yet unknown. The germline V gene has CDR1 MNHNS and CDR2 SASEGT. V was cut by 4 bases and J by 7 bases, with 8 bases left in between. This CDR3 region has 12 residues. Sequencing used immunoSEQ multiplex PCR; TCRdb keeps in-frame clones, though not all of them. Of 75,000 to 100,000 clones in the sample, about 84% are singletons; the top ten hold under 6.5%. This specimen belongs to a study of OX40 agonist ivuxolimab in advanced cancers. Whole-study context: Clinicians treated patients with ivuxolimab, an agonistic anti-OX40 (CD134) antibody. Hepatocellular carcinoma, melanoma, renal cell or head and neck cancer was diagnosed in the dose-escalation patients. Six ivuxolimab dose levels, 0.01 to 10 mg/kg, were given intravenously every 2 weeks.

General study points: Relative to CD4+ cells, CD8+ T cells on average had more expanded clones.

The chain employs TRBV6-1 and TRBJ2-1; a possible D gene is TRBD1 (5 bases). The TCR originated in an adult with an advanced solid tumor such as melanoma, head and neck, liver or kidney cancer. The specimen comprised CD4+ or CD8+ T cells sorted from blood, sampled in a trial of the OX40 agonist ivuxolimab. DNA of the CDR3: TGTGCCAGCAGTGTGAAGGGGAATGAGCAGTTCTTC. It yields the protein CASSVKGNEQFF.